This passage covers 9 T cell receptor beta chains from one sample sequenced in a study of shared clonotypes between healthy human individuals. This table comes from immunoSEQ multiplex PCR, and its TCRdb copy is limited to in-frame clones, with some not included. The sample yields 2 million to 2.5 million clones, more than 90% seen once. Sequenced material: naive CD4+ T cells sorted from blood. Subset specified: CD45RA+ positively selected. These receptors were obtained from a man between 18 and 29 years old in good health.

The gene calls are TRBV5-1 and TRBJ1-6, with D perhaps matching TRBD1 (5 bases). V lost 5 bases and J 7 bases, leaving 16 bases between the germline ends. CDR1 is SGHRS and CDR2 is YFSETQ in the germline V gene. This CDR3 contains 15 residues. The CDR3 DNA sequence: TGCGCCAGCAGGGGGGTAAATCTGGGGAATTCACCCCTCCACTTT. Translation: CASRGVNLGNSPLHF.

This clone was found once. The chain uses TRBV28 and TRBJ1-2, with 9 bases lining up with TRBD1. Trimming at V came to 8 bases and at J to 7 bases, leaving 11 bases not matched to a gene. The CDR3 is 14 amino acids. Germline V gives CDR1 MDHEN, CDR2 SYDVKM. Written as DNA, the CDR3 is TGTGCCAGCTCGATTCCGGGACAGGGATTTGGCTACACCTTC. Protein: CASSIPGQGFGYTF.

The table lists this clone with a count of one. The chain recombines TRBV5-6 with TRBJ2-3; the D call may be TRBD1 or TRBD2 (6 bases each). This CDR3 is built from 16 residues. With 4 bases removed from V and 2 bases from J, the gap between germline ends came to 17 bases. Germline V gene data show CDR1 as SGHDT and CDR2 as YYEEEE. Here the CDR3 DNA reads TGTGCCAGCAGCCCCAGGCCGGGGGCGAACACAGATACGCAGTATTTT. It is translated as CASSPRPGANTDTQYF.

This clone was observed a single time. The chain has TRBV29-1 and TRBJ2-1; either TRBD1 or TRBD2 may fit D (5 bases each). This CDR3 is 16 amino acids long. V shed 0 bases and J shed 0 bases, with 12 bases lying between them. The germline gives CDR1 SQVTM, CDR2 ANQGSEA. DNA of the CDR3: TGCAGCGTTGAAGATGGGTGGGGGAGCTCCTACAATGAGCAGTTCTTC. Protein product: CSVEDGWGSSYNEQFF.

The rearrangement links TRBV18 to TRBJ1-5; 7 nucleotides match TRBD1. Germline CDR1 KGHSH, CDR2 LQKENI. The CDR3 spans 14 residues. Unmatched junction bases numbered 8, after V lost 6 bases and J lost 6 bases. The CDR3 here is CASSNQGEGQPQHF. The CDR3 nucleotides read TGTGCCAGCTCCAATCAGGGGGAAGGTCAGCCCCAGCATTTT.

This clone was recorded once. The rearrangement joins TRBV2 to TRBJ2-2, with 7 nucleotides matching TRBD2. After removal of 1 base from V and 5 bases from J, the junction contained 4 bases not matched to a gene. This CDR3 contains 15 residues. Germline lookup yields CDR1 SNHLY and CDR2 FYNNEI. The CDR3 sequence: CASSEVPAGTGELFF. CDR3 coding DNA: TGTGCCAGCAGTGAAGTCCCAGCGGGGACCGGGGAGCTGTTTTTT.

The V and J genes are TRBV5-1 and TRBJ1-2; TRBD1 aligns across 7 bases. The CDR3 sequence is 16 residues long. J gave up 6 bases and V 1 base, and 12 bases lay outside the gene matches. Germline CDR1 is SGHRS and CDR2 is YFSETQ. The CDR3 DNA follows: TGCGCCAGCAGCTTGTCTTCGAAGGGGGCGCAGGATGGCTACACCTTC. Amino acids: CASSLSSKGAQDGYTF.

The chain uses TRBV5-1 and TRBJ2-7; TRBD1 might be the D (5 bases). This CDR3 is 15 amino acids long. Per the germline V gene, CDR1 is SGHRS and CDR2 is YFSETQ. Between the trimmed V and J ends, which lost 1 base and 1 base, there was a span of 12 bases. The CDR3 bases are TGCGCCAGCAGCTTGCTGACAGCAACTTCCTACGAGCAGTACTTC. Its protein is CASSLLTATSYEQYF.

CDR3 region: CASSLVGTAANYGYTF. CDR3 DNA: TGTGCCAGCAGCTTAGTGGGGACGGCAGCTAACTATGGCTACACCTTC. The chain recombines TRBV7-9 with TRBJ1-2; a possible D gene is TRBD1 (5 bases). The germline V and J ends were trimmed by 1 base and 0 bases, with 12 bases remaining between them. The CDR3 is 16 amino acids. Germline V CDR1 and CDR2: SEHNR, FQNEAQ (reference sequence). Full variable domain (missing parts from reference TRBV7-9 and TRBJ1-2): DTGVSQNPRHKITKRGQNVTFRCDPISEHNRLYWYRQTLGQGPEFLTYFQNEAQLEKSRLLSDRFSAERPKGSFSTLEIQRTEQGDSAMYLCASSLVGTAANYGYTFGSGTRLTVV.